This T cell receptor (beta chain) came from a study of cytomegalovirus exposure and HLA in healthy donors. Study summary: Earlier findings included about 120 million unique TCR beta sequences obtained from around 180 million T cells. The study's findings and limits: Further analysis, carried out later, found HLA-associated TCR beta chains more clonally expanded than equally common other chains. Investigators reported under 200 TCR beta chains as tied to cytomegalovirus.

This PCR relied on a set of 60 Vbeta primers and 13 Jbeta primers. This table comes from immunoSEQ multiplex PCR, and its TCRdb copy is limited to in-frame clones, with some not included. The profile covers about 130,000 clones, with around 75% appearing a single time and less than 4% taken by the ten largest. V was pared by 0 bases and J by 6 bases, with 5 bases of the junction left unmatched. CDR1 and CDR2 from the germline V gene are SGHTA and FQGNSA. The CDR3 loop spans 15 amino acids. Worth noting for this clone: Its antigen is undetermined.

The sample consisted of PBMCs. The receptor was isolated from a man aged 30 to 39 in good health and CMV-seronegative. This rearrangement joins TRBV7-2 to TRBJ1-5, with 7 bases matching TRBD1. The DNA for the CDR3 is TGTGCCAGCAGCTTAGCGGGACAGCTTCGTCAGCCCCAGCATTTT. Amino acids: CASSLAGQLRQPQHF.